What follows is one TCR beta chain and its context. Profiled with immunoSEQ multiplex PCR; TCRdb holds only in-frame clones, not every one. The sample yields about 860 clones, over 60% seen once. These data originate in a study of preoperative IRX-2 immunotherapy in early breast cancer. The CDR3 is made up of 15 amino acids. Treatment in this sample: preoperative locoregional IRX-2 cytokine immunotherapy. Preoperative locoregional IRX-2 cytokine immunotherapy was tested in the phase Ib source study. The sequencing here drew on tumor tissue, taken before IRX-2 immunotherapy. The J gene is TRBJ2-2, the V gene TRBV1; no DNA check was done on the table's D call, TRBD2. TRBV1 is reported as a pseudogene. This clonotype originated in a human donor with breast cancer. The chain's CDR3 is CASSRGDLTTGELFF. DNA for the CDR3: TGCGCCAGCAGCCGGGGGGACTTGACGACCGGGGAGCTGTTTTTT.